Here is one TCR beta chain with its context. The antigen it recognizes is unknown. No much larger clone exists at a distance of one base, and base qualities are not known. The V end loses 6 bases and the J end loses 2 bases, and a stretch of 11 bases separates them. The CDR3 runs 14 residues from the cysteine to the phenylalanine. The sequence is cut down to CDR3 DNA, 42 bases in frame from base 1. CDR1 and CDR2, looked up from the germline V gene, are MNHEY and SVGAGI. TCRalpha and TCRbeta libraries were amplified separately by semi-nested PCR with Advantage 2 and reverse primers in the TRAC or TRBC constant regions. The amount of total RNA used for first-strand cDNA synthesis ranged from roughly 3 to 500 ng. The TCR cDNA libraries were generated by 5'-RACE using the SMARTer PCR cDNA Synthesis kit, with a poly-dT primer driving first-strand synthesis. Each semi-nested reverse primer in the constant region carried a 5-nucleotide sample-specific barcode, and the resulting products were cleaned up with the Zymo DNA Clean and Concentrator-5 kit. Pools of up to ten barcoded samples were ligated to Illumina adaptors and sequenced on an Illumina MiSeq as 2 x 150 bp paired-end reads. On the authors' methods: Demultiplexed reads were aligned using BLAT against a custom library containing all human TRAV, TRAJ, TRBV, TRBD and TRBJ combinations from IMGT. The best BLAT hits were picked using pslCDnaFilter (-maxAligns=1, -ignoreIntrons), and custom Perl scripts were used to calculate clonotype frequencies. TCRdb reworked the public reads: Q25 trimming with fastp, MiXCR clone assembly, productive beta chains retained. Each CDR3 protein appears once, grouped with its most common genes and DNA. Here the V and J calls rest on TCRdb's processing, not on the authors' analysis. The sample data list about 2,500 distinct CDR3 sequences, and roughly 10% of these were observed just once. The ten most abundant clones make up less than 3% of the sample.

These data originate in a study of T cells generated in artificial thymic organoids (dated by TCRdb to 2016 to 2017). For context, the study as a whole: In some experiments, thymic T cells were further FACS-purified to deplete CD4 immature single positive or double positive precursors. TCR alpha and beta CDR3 repertoires of in vitro artificial thymic organoid-derived CD8 single positive T cells were compared with thymic and peripheral blood naive CD8 T cells. The displayed repertoire sequencing data were described as being representative of three independent experiments. Paper-wide results and their limitations: The TCR clonotype diversity of organoid-derived CD8 single positive T cells was physiological and comparable to that of naive CD8 T cells from thymus and blood.

Primary CD8+ T cells were enriched by magnetic beads using the Miltenyi CD8+ T cell Isolation Kit. Before RNA extraction, CD3+TCRalphabeta+CD8 single positive T cells from both organoids and thymus were sorted by FACS. Total RNA was purified from about 40,000 to 200,000 sorted cells per sample with the RNeasy Micro kit, and quality checked on an Agilent RNA 6000 Nano chip. Thymic fragments were dissected, disrupted by pipetting and passed through a 70 um strainer to release thymocytes. The sequenced material came from naive CD8+ T cells from the thymus. The cell subset or site label here, explained by the study, means: CD3+TCRalphabeta+CD8SP T cells; for blood, CD45RO-CCR7+ naive CD8+ T cells. This clonotype was sampled from a human donor who gave cord blood stem cells for thymic organoid culture, a cardiac surgery patient who gave postnatal thymus, or a blood donor (not recorded which). The chain links TRBV6-5 with TRBJ1-3, and TRBD1 may be the D gene, going by 5 matching bases. The nucleotide sequence is given as TGTGCCAGCAGCTCCGGGACCCCTGGAAACACCATATATTTT. This sequence encodes CASSSGTPGNTIYF.